This TCR beta chain came from a study of blood T cell repertoires in COVID-19. This CDR3 comprises 12 residues. Germline CDR1 is MNHEY and CDR2 is SVGEGT. The junction had 5 bases not matched to a gene; V was cut back by 6 bases and J by 10 bases. Some clones are missing from TCRdb's copy, which holds only in-frame ones; the method was immunoSEQ multiplex PCR. Among some 190,000 clones listed, 80% to 90% were seen once. The rearrangement links TRBV6-2 or TRBV6-3 to TRBJ2-1, with TRBD2 identical over 8 bases. Material: PBMCs or T cells enriched from blood (not recorded which). The sequence was collected from a woman aged 40 to 49 with acute COVID-19. CDR3 bases: TGTGCCAGCAGCTGGACTAGCAGGGAGCAGTTCTTC. It is translated as CASSWTSREQFF.